The present T cell receptor beta chain was sequenced within a study of blood T cell repertoires in COVID-19. This clone was seen once. Assignment of participants to cohorts was predicated upon participant-reported clinical history. Using immunoSEQ multiplex PCR, the repertoire was profiled, and TCRdb retains in-frame clones only, with some absent. The repertoire includes 250,000 to 300,000 clones, around 90% of them detected once, and 2% to 2.5% sits in the top ten. This receptor was taken from a woman aged 40 to 55 with acute COVID-19. The sequenced material came from PBMCs or T cells enriched from blood (not recorded which).

CDR3 region: CAISEPGTGGLATEAFF. CDR3 bases: TGTGCCATCAGTGAACCCGGGACAGGGGGCTTGGCCACTGAAGCTTTCTTT. The chain links TRBV10-3 to TRBJ1-1, with 12 nucleotides matching TRBD1. Germline assignment: CDR1 ENHRY and CDR2 SYGVKD. CDR3 size: 17 residues. J lost 4 bases, V lost 3 bases, and 9 bases had no gene match.